This record covers a single T cell receptor beta chain. Its specificity is unknown. CDR1 and CDR2 (germline): SGHAT, FQNNGV. Trimming shortened V by 10 bases and J by 2 bases, and 15 bases separated the two germline ends. This CDR3 region has 13 residues. This sample stems from a study of T cell repertoires in cytomegalovirus infection. For the study at large: Signatures in public TCR beta sequences pointed to both CMV infection and matching HLA type. Points from the study as a whole: Cumulative public TCR beta family frequency identified carriers of CMV plus the relevant HLA. Ex vivo responses were dominated by HLA-C-restricted CMV-specific TCR beta clonotypes.

TCRdb re-analysed the reads in MiXCR, keeping a single row per CDR3 protein. Of around 740,000 distinct CDR3 sequences in the sample, roughly a third are singletons; the top ten hold 2.5% to 3%. The receptor's source is a human donor in good health (CMV status not recorded). Some clones in this sample may be carry-over from other donors' samples. This chain uses TRBV11-2 with TRBJ2-7, with D tentatively TRBD2 (5 bases). Sequencing was done on a sample of PBMCs. CDR3 nucleotide sequence: TGTGCCACCGGACCGGGATTGACCTACGAGCAGTACTTC. Translation: CATGPGLTYEQYF.